Given below is one T cell receptor beta chain in context. The sample holds many counts of this clonotype. It has no known antigen specificity. Per-base qualities were not stored, and no clone one base away is much larger. From the germline V gene, CDR1 is SGHNT and CDR2 is YENEEA. The CDR3 goes from the cysteine to the phenylalanine over 12 residues. The entry retains the CDR3 DNA only, 36 bases that are in frame from base 1. Ficoll-Paque density gradient centrifugation was the method used to isolate PBMCs. Reads for this sample came from an Illumina NovaSeq 6000. TCRalpha and TCRbeta cDNA libraries were built by 5'RACE with constant-segment primers, adding sample barcodes and unique molecular identifiers. Trizol reagent was used to extract RNA from every sample. Amplification of the libraries took two PCR steps, and the second step added a second sample barcode plus Illumina TruSeq adapters. The libraries were sequenced on an Illumina NovaSeq using 2 x 150 bp paired-end reads. Processing in the source paper ran as follows. With migec v1.2.7, reads were demultiplexed and then collapsed into UMI-guided consensus sequences. Using mixcr v2.1.11, the UMI consensuses were aligned to TRA and TRB V and J templates and assembled into clonotypes. Clonotypes were classified as expanded or contracted when called significant by both edgeR and NoisET, with noise models trained on biological replicates. For edgeR calls, the cutoffs were a false discovery rate-adjusted p below 0.01 and a log2 fold-change threshold of 1. As an exploratory analysis of dynamics, max-normalized trajectories of the 1000 most abundant clonotypes were examined by PCA with hierarchical clustering. Each responding clone was given a CD4 or CD8 phenotype based on the CD4+ and CD8+ repertoires, which had been sequenced separately. TCRdb handled the public reads itself, with Q25 trimming in fastp and clone calling in MiXCR, and kept productive beta chains. Identical CDR3 protein sequences are pooled into one entry, listed with their most common genes and DNA. TCRdb assigned the V and J calls; the authors' analysis was not used. The sample table records approximately 150,000 distinct CDR3 sequences; 19% of these occur just once. The top ten clonotypes cover around 2% of the sample.

The data are from a study of T-cell memory formation after mild COVID-19 (dated by TCRdb to about 2021). With regard to the full study: TCR sequence clusters from the two donors were largely donor specific. In a couple of donors, T-cell clones that expanded and contracted after mild COVID-19 were tracked by sequencing TCRalpha and TCRbeta repertoires over time. The cohort was made up of two young adult volunteers, one female and one male, who were previously healthy. The research as a whole found: Only two mild cases were covered in the study, and larger cohorts including severe cases with pre-infection samples were considered necessary. Some responding clones were detected in pre-infection memory, suggesting pre-existing cross-reactive memory T cells joined the SARS-CoV-2 response. Whether the second-wave clones peaking on day 37 were SARS-CoV-2 specific was not confirmed. Clones contracting from day 15 to 85 had balanced CD4/CD8 phenotypes, while a second wave expanding from day 15 to 37 was biased towards CD4+. Contracting CD4+ clones appeared mostly in the CM and EM memory subsets, whereas CD8+ clones were enriched in EMRA.

Recombination connected TRBV11-3 to TRBJ2-1; the D gene cannot be named for sure. This receptor was taken from an adult woman who had mild COVID-19 (a few samples of this study predate the infection). The sample titles of this study are shuffled in the database, so cell type and time point are left out; the donor was told from shared clones. The sequencing sample was made of PBMCs or a T cell subset sorted from them (not recorded which). The base sequence is TGTGCGTCGAGGTCCTCCTACAATGAGCAGTTCTTC. Its translation reads: CASRSSYNEQFF.